The source of this T cell receptor beta chain is a study of control samples from healthy donors and cancer patients. The CDR3 is 15 amino acids. Per the germline V gene, CDR1 is MNHEY and CDR2 is SVGAGI. Trimming at V came to 6 bases and at J to 3 bases, leaving 6 bases not matched to a gene. Generated by immunoSEQ multiplex PCR, the TCRdb table keeps only in-frame clones and is missing some. The sample has 230,000 or so clones; about 95% are singletons. The rearrangement uses TRBV6-5 and TRBJ1-3; TRBD1 matches at 9 bases. This clonotype was obtained from a man in his forties or fifties in good health. Sequenced: blood. The CDR3 here is CASRGTGGIGNTIYF. CDR3 nucleotides: TGTGCCAGCAGGGGTACAGGGGGCATTGGAAACACCATATATTTT.